The count of the clone carrying this T cell receptor (beta chain) is one. The data were obtained in a study of blood T cell repertoires in COVID-19. In the authors' methods: Cell counts per sample came from amplifying reference gene primers. The data were produced by immunoSEQ multiplex PCR, yet TCRdb's version contains in-frame clones alone and is incomplete. That table supplies the V and J calls and clone size; D and trimming were determined from the DNA. The sample includes some 240,000 clones, less than 85% of them seen just once. Sequencing was done on a sample of peripheral blood. This sequence was found in a woman aged 70 to 79 with acute or convalescent COVID-19.

The CDR3 DNA reads TGTGCCAGCAGCTTTATGGCAGGAGGGAATGAGCAGTTCTTC. Protein: CASSFMAGGNEQFF. The rearrangement links TRBV5-6 to TRBJ2-1, with TRBD2 as a possible D gene (6 bases). The ends were cut back, 2 bases at V and 7 bases at J, with 13 bases in the middle. Germline V CDR1 and CDR2: SGHDT, YYEEEE. The CDR3 consists of 14 residues.